This note documents a single T cell receptor (beta chain) sequence. Its antigen has not been determined. The CDR3 regions of human TCRbeta chains were subjected to immunosequencing. Under the source paper's analysis protocol: TCRs in the repertoires were compared against a reference library of SARS-CoV-2-specific TCRs that had been generated with the MIRA antigen-specificity platform. Breadth was defined as the fraction of unique TCRs that were SARS-CoV-2-associated, and depth was defined as the fraction of total T cells that were SARS-CoV-2-associated. Using the MIRA data, each spike-specific TCR was mapped to the spike region that the TCR reacts to and placed in a CD4 or CD8 class. Log10-transformed breadth and depth values were compared by one-way ANOVA with Sidak's multiple comparisons tests. TCRdb obtained this table from immuneACCESS and retained in-frame rearrangements with V and J assigned. These tables miss some clones; where compared with another copy, unresolved V genes account for less than half of the shortfall, and the remainder is unexplained. The V and J calls and clone size come from that table; D and trimming were worked out from the DNA. The table of this sample itemizes about 140,000 clones. About 2.3% of the sample is taken by the ten largest.

What the time point label conveys for this sample: baseline before first vaccination. Samples from vaccinated people were obtained from the UK trials COV001 and COV002, which included a single-blind randomized controlled phase 2/3 trial of AZD1222 (ChAdOx1 nCoV-19) in healthy adults. For TCRbeta chain sequencing, PBMC samples were collected from trial participants at day 0 and at day 28 after the second dose. From the cysteine up to the phenylalanine, the CDR3 has a length of 13 residues. The DNA shown is the 39-base CDR3, in frame from base 1. Trimming at the junction amounts to 7 bases on V and 5 bases on J, and the germline ends lie 14 bases apart. The CDR1 and CDR2 encoded by the germline V gene are MNHEY and SVGEGT. This record comes from a study of T cell responses to AZD1222 COVID-19 vaccine (dated by TCRdb to the early 2020s). For context, the study as a whole: A total of approximately 230 trial participants underwent TCR sequencing, of whom 207 received two doses of AZD1222 and about 25 received two doses of the MenACWY control vaccine. Trial participants were enrolled by age into 18-55, 56-69 and 70-plus year subgroups, with roughly 160, 29 and 62 TCR-sequenced participants respectively. What the study reported, not specific to this receptor: Spike-specific TCR breadth and depth rose significantly after two AZD1222 doses compared with day 0 and with MenACWY recipients. Reportedly, almost half of the unique spike-specific TCRs recognized epitopes lying outside the regions that are mutated in the B.1.351 and B.1.1.7 variants. Most participants were white British and females outnumbered males, and the authors suggested that clonal diversity may have been underestimated. Conclusions about previously exposed vaccinees were limited because only six AZD1222 recipients were SARS-CoV-2 seropositive at baseline. Because no samples from the day 14 peak response were available, repertoires could be characterized only after the peak T cell response. In the small 56-69-year group, the increase in depth fell short of significance, most likely because of low power. CD4 TCRs associated with the vaccine covered the entire spike protein, and the dominant responses were in regions 160-218 and 743-854.

Sequenced sample: peripheral blood. The TCR sequence derives from an adult in good health. The chain links TRBV6-2 or TRBV6-3 with TRBJ1-2, with an unclear D gene assignment. The nucleotide sequence is TGTGCCAGCAACCCGGACGGATATTATGGCTACACCTTC. Its translation reads: CASNPDGYYGYTF.